These 26 T cell receptor beta chains were sequenced from one sample in a study of blood T cell repertoires in COVID-19. Assay: immunoSEQ multiplex PCR; the TCRdb copy retains only in-frame clones and omits some. The sample contains 250,000 or so clones, roughly 84% of which appear only once. Sequencing was done on a sample of peripheral blood. All receptors derive from a woman in her 40s who had recovered from COVID-19.

The chain is built from TRBV2 and TRBJ1-6, with unresolved D. Germline V gene sequence: CDR1 SNHLY, CDR2 FYNNEI. V lost 3 bases to trimming and J lost 10 bases, with 16 bases between them. There are 15 residues in the CDR3. CDR3 amino acids: CASSDIALRRSPLHF. In nucleotides, the CDR3 is TGTGCCAGCAGTGACATAGCCTTACGTAGGTCACCCCTCCACTTT.

This chain joins TRBV5-1 and TRBJ2-1; 9 bases are shared with TRBD1. The CDR3 is 16 amino acids. Germline lookup yields CDR1 SGHRS and CDR2 YFSETQ. V dropped 0 bases and J dropped 2; count of bases not matched to a gene: 3. The CDR3 DNA sequence: TGCGCCAGCAGCTTGGCGGGGACAGGGACCTACAATGAGCAGTTCTTC. Its protein is CASSLAGTGTYNEQFF.

The rearrangement joins TRBV5-1 to TRBJ2-7; possible D gene TRBD2, 5 bases. The CDR3 totals 17 residues. Trimming took off 1 base at V and 7 bases at J, with 24 bases between the two ends. Per the germline V gene, CDR1 is SGHRS and CDR2 is YFSETQ. This chain's CDR3 is CASSLRIMVPGRLEQYF. The CDR3 DNA reads TGCGCCAGCAGCTTGCGAATAATGGTCCCCGGACGACTAGAGCAGTACTTC. The full variable domain, in which reference TRBV5-1 and TRBJ2-7 provide the parts outside the CDR3, is KAGVTQTPRYLIKTRGQQVTLSCSPISGHRSVSWYQQTPGQGLQFLFEYFSETQRNKGNFPGRFSGRQFSNSRSEMNVSTLELGDSALYLCASSLRIMVPGRLEQYFGPGTRLTVT.

Points on this clone: This sample includes further DNA sequences coding for the same CDR3. The chain carries TRBV18 and TRBJ1-1; the match to TRBD1 covers 7 bases. The CDR3 covers 13 residues. Germline assignment: CDR1 KGHSH and CDR2 LQKENI. V dropped 6 bases and J dropped 1; count of bases not matched to a gene: 2. CDR3 nucleotide sequence: TGTGCCAGCTCCTCAGGGGGGAACACTGAAGCTTTCTTT. This codes for CASSSGGNTEAFF. Filled out from reference TRBV18 and TRBJ1-1, the complete variable domain reads NAGVMQNPRHLVRRRGQEARLRCSPMKGHSHVYWYRQLPEEGLKFMVYLQKENIIDESGMPKERFSAEFPKEGPSILRIQQVVRGDSAAYFCASSSGGNTEAFFGQGTRLTVV.

Comments on this clone: The sample contains more than one DNA sequence encoding this CDR3. The rearrangement links TRBV18 to TRBJ1-5; the match to TRBD1 covers 12 bases. This CDR3 is built from 16 residues. V dropped 3 bases and J dropped 1; count of bases not matched to a gene: 1. Germline V gene sequence: CDR1 KGHSH, CDR2 LQKENI. In DNA, the CDR3 is TGTGCCAGCTCACCGGGACAGGGGGCGAGCAATCAGCCCCAGCATTTT. Translated: CASSPGQGASNQPQHF.

This clone was seen just once. CDR3 sequence reads: CATSRGTGGHTGELFF. For the CDR3, the DNA is TGTGCCACCAGCAGAGGAACGGGGGGTCACACCGGGGAGCTGTTTTTT. This chain connects TRBV15 to TRBJ2-2, with 7 bases that match TRBD2. The ends lost 1 base at V and 3 bases at J; junction bases unmatched: 5. This CDR3 has 16 residues. Germline lookup yields CDR1 LNHNV and CDR2 YYDKDF (reference sequence).

The rearrangement joins TRBV2 to TRBJ1-2; D call uncertain. V was clipped by 3 bases and J by 4 bases, with 6 bases between them. CDR1 SNHLY and CDR2 FYNNEI come from the germline V gene. This CDR3 comprises 12 residues. The CDR3 DNA is TGTGCCAGCAGTGAGTCGGGCTATGGCTACACCTTC. Translation: CASSESGYGYTF.

The V gene is TRBV14, the J gene TRBJ2-1; 13 bases are shared with TRBD2. Germline CDR1 SGHDN, CDR2 FVKESK. CDR3 length: 16 amino acids. With V trimmed by 3 bases and J by 9 bases, 8 bases remained unmatched. The CDR3 loop is CASSHPTSGGATEQFF. In DNA form, the CDR3 reads TGTGCCAGCAGCCACCCAACTAGCGGGGGGGCTACTGAGCAGTTCTTC.

CDR3 nucleotide sequence: TGTGCCAGCAGTCTCTTTCAAAGCGGCTACACCTTC. It specifies CASSLFQSGYTF. This rearrangement joins TRBV2 to TRBJ1-2; D is unresolved. Germline CDR1 is SNHLY and CDR2 is FYNNEI. This CDR3 region has 12 residues. The germline V and J ends were trimmed by 5 bases and 8 bases, with 12 bases remaining between them.

The chain employs TRBV6-5 and TRBJ1-1; D gene unclear. Germline V gene sequence: CDR1 MNHEY, CDR2 SVGAGI. This CDR3 comprises 12 residues. V was trimmed by 8 bases and J by 7 bases, leaving 14 bases between them. CDR3 residues: CASFGRSHEAFF. DNA of the CDR3: TGTGCCAGCTTTGGGCGCAGTCATGAAGCTTTCTTT.

In the case of this clone: A read error may produce the germline difference seen at one junction end. The chain is built from TRBV6-6 and TRBJ1-3, with D possibly being TRBD1 (6 bases). Germline-derived CDR1 and CDR2 are MNHNY and SVGAGI (reference sequence). This CDR3 is 13 amino acids long. The CDR3 DNA is TGTGCCACCAGTAGGGGGTTGGGAAACACCATATATTTT. Translated, it gives CATSRGLGNTIYF.

V gene TRBV28 combines with J gene TRBJ1-1; TRBD1 matches 9 bases. CDR1 and CDR2 (germline): MDHEN, SYDVKM. This CDR3 has 15 amino acids. V shed 4 bases and J 6 bases; nucleotides not matched to a gene: 9. CDR3 DNA: TGTGCCAGCAGTTCATCCGGGACAGGGCGGCCTGAAGCTTTCTTT. This codes for CASSSSGTGRPEAFF.

This chain links TRBV18 with TRBJ1-3, with D uncertain. The V and J ends lost 3 bases and 0 bases respectively, with 15 bases between them. This CDR3 has 17 residues. Germline values: CDR1 KGHSH, CDR2 LQKENI. The CDR3 sequence: CASSPTPPDTSGNTIYF. CDR3 bases: TGTGCCAGCTCACCTACGCCCCCAGATACCTCTGGAAACACCATATATTTT. The entire variable domain, with the rest obtained from reference TRBV18 and TRBJ1-3, is as follows: NAGVMQNPRHLVRRRGQEARLRCSPMKGHSHVYWYRQLPEEGLKFMVYLQKENIIDESGMPKERFSAEFPKEGPSILRIQQVVRGDSAAYFCASSPTPPDTSGNTIYFGEGSWLTVV.

The chain uses TRBV2 and TRBJ2-5; 8 bases map to TRBD1. V lost 6 bases, J lost 3 bases, and 0 bases stayed unmatched. CDR1 and CDR2 from the germline V gene are SNHLY and FYNNEI. The CDR3 runs to 12 residues. The CDR3 protein is CASRDREETQYF. The CDR3 region has the DNA TGTGCCAGCAGGGACAGGGAAGAGACCCAGTACTTC. Full variable domain (missing parts from reference TRBV2 and TRBJ2-5): EPEVTQTPSHQVTQMGQEVILRCVPISNHLYFYWYRQILGQKVEFLVSFYNNEISEKSEIFDDQFSVERPDGSNFTLKIRSTKLEDSAMYFCASRDREETQYFGPGTRLLVL.

The gene calls are TRBV6-6 and TRBJ2-7; a weak D match, TRBD1 (6 bases). V lost 6 bases and J lost 2, with 14 bases in between. The CDR3 runs to 14 residues. The germline V gene encodes CDR1 MNHNY and CDR2 SVGAGI (reference sequence). CDR3 nucleotides: TGTGCCAGCAGATTCGACAGGAACACCTACGAGCAGTACTTC. This gives the protein CASRFDRNTYEQYF.

V usage is TRBV6-5 and J usage is TRBJ1-5; D not certain. The CDR3 extends over 13 amino acids. Germline-derived CDR1 and CDR2 are MNHEY and SVGAGI. The V gene lost 10 bases and the J gene lost 7 bases, with 17 bases spanning the gap. The CDR3 DNA follows: TGTGCCACTTCGCCCCTTAGCTCGCAGCCCCAGCATTTT. Translated, it gives CATSPLSSQPQHF.

The gene calls are TRBV27 and TRBJ1-6, with TRBD1 matching 11 bases. The V and J ends lost 5 bases and 9 bases, in that order; junction bases with no gene match: 6. Germline CDR1 and CDR2: MNHEY and SMNVEV (reference sequence). CDR3 size: 15 residues. In DNA, the CDR3 is TGTGCCAGCAGTCCGCGGACAGGGGGCAGTTCACCCCTCCACTTT. It translates to CASSPRTGGSSPLHF.

V gene TRBV7-9 combines with J gene TRBJ1-6; TRBD1 matches at 11 bases. The V gene end was trimmed by 1 base and the J gene end by 9 bases; junction bases not matched to a gene: 2. The CDR3 consists of 15 residues. Germline assignment: CDR1 SEHNR and CDR2 FQNEAQ (reference sequence). The CDR3 loop is CASSLVDRGLSPLHF. CDR3 bases: TGTGCCAGCAGCTTAGTGGACAGGGGGCTTTCACCCCTCCACTTT. The entire variable domain, with the rest obtained from reference TRBV7-9 and TRBJ1-6, is as follows: DTGVSQNPRHKITKRGQNVTFRCDPISEHNRLYWYRQTLGQGPEFLTYFQNEAQLEKSRLLSDRFSAERPKGSFSTLEIQRTEQGDSAMYLCASSLVDRGLSPLHFGNGTRLTVT.

The J gene is TRBJ2-1, the V gene TRBV30; 10 positions agree with TRBD1. This CDR3 contains 16 residues. Germline values: CDR1 GTSNPN, CDR2 SVGIG (reference sequence). After removal of 5 bases from V and 5 bases from J, the junction contained 12 bases not matched to a gene. In DNA, the CDR3 is TGTGCCTGGGGGTTCACGGGACAGGGGAAAAACAATGAGCAGTTCTTC. It specifies CAWGFTGQGKNNEQFF.

This rearrangement joins TRBV4-2 to TRBJ1-2; D gene ambiguous. Trimming shortened V by 5 bases and J by 4 bases, and 14 bases separated the two germline ends. CDR3 length equals 14 residues. CDR1 LGHNA and CDR2 YNFKEQ come from the germline V gene. The CDR3 DNA follows: TGTGCCAGCAGCTACGACGGGTCGCTCTATGGCTACACCTTC. This sequence encodes CASSYDGSLYGYTF.

The sample holds a few counts of this clone. The CDR3 protein is CASSQESQGAGTEAFF. CDR3 coding DNA: TGCGCCAGCAGCCAAGAGTCACAGGGGGCTGGCACTGAAGCTTTCTTT. This chain joins TRBV4-1 and TRBJ1-1; 9 nucleotides align to TRBD1. The J segment lost 4 bases and the V segment lost 0 bases, leaving 6 bases of the junction unmatched. CDR1 is MGHRA, CDR2 YSYEKL, per germline. The CDR3 has 16 amino acids.

The chain couples TRBV5-1 to TRBJ2-7, with D perhaps TRBD1 (5 bases). V shed 0 bases and J shed 7 bases, with 17 bases lying between them. This CDR3 has 15 amino acids. The germline gives CDR1 SGHRS, CDR2 YFSETQ. CDR3: CASSLVGREGEEQYF. CDR3 bases: TGCGCCAGCAGCTTGGTCGGCAGGGAAGGAGAGGAGCAGTACTTC.

V gene TRBV29-1 combines with J gene TRBJ2-3; D is perhaps TRBD1 (6 bases). This CDR3 has 13 amino acids. Trimming took 7 bases from V and 3 from J, leaving 14 bases between them. Germline V gene data show CDR1 as SQVTM and CDR2 as ANQGSEA. This chain's CDR3 is CSALHRGTDTQYF. In DNA form, the CDR3 reads TGCAGCGCATTACATAGGGGGACAGATACGCAGTATTTT.

The chain uses TRBV10-3 and TRBJ2-7, with D possibly TRBD2 on 6 matching bases. The CDR3 loop spans 15 amino acids. Germline CDR1 is ENHRY and CDR2 is SYGVKD. The V and J ends lost 4 bases and 3 bases respectively, with 16 bases between them. CDR3 DNA sequence: TGTGCCATCAGTGCTGGTGGGGGGTCGGTCTACGAGCAGTACTTC. Protein product: CAISAGGGSVYEQYF.

The count of this clone is one. V and J are TRBV10-3 and TRBJ1-3; D may be TRBD1 (5 bases). The CDR3 sequence is 14 residues long. Germline CDR1 and CDR2: ENHRY and SYGVKD. The V and J ends lost 9 bases and 0 bases respectively, with 12 bases between them. CDR3 in amino acids: CAITQGSSGNTIYF. The CDR3 DNA is TGTGCCATTACTCAGGGTTCCTCTGGAAACACCATATATTTT.

The chain employs TRBV19 and TRBJ2-7; a weak D match, TRBD2 (5 bases). Germline-derived CDR1 and CDR2 are LNHDA and SQIVND (reference sequence). This CDR3 has 14 residues. V was cut by 5 bases and J by 4 bases, with 15 bases left in between. The CDR3 spells CASSAGLRIYEQYF. The CDR3 DNA follows: TGTGCCAGTAGTGCGGGCCTCCGTATATACGAGCAGTACTTC.